This is a list of T cell receptor beta chains from one sample in a study of T-cell reconstitution after alpha-beta-depleted transplantation in children. Using its own MiXCR run on the PCR reads, TCRdb lists one record per CDR3 protein. The sample has around 400,000 distinct CDR3 sequences, around 20% seen once. Sequences were derived from PBMCs from the stem cell graft donor, sampled from the stem cell graft. The receptors were sampled from a human donor who donated a stem cell graft to a child with acute myeloid leukemia. The CDR3 runs from the conserved cysteine through the conserved F or W. A D gene is named only where the DNA matches it firmly. Clone size appears in some rows only: once, few, many, or a class for an expanded clone.

size: many
V: TRBV20-1
J: TRBJ2-1
D: -
CDR3: CSARSGGDTEQFF
DNA: TGCAGTGCTAGAAGCGGAGGGGACACTGAGCAGTTCTTC

size: few
V: TRBV29-1
J: TRBJ2-3
D: -
CDR3: CSVEDDERVTDTQYF
DNA: TGCAGCGTTGAAGATGACGAGCGGGTGACAGATACGCAGTATTTT

size: many
V: TRBV6-2/TRBV6-3
J: TRBJ2-1
D: -
CDR3: CASSPSEGGNEQFF
DNA: TGTGCCAGCAGCCCGTCGGAGGGAGGAAATGAGCAGTTCTTC

size: -
V: TRBV10-3
J: TRBJ1-5
D: -
CDR3: CAISESGGHLIRNQPQHF
DNA: TGTGCCATCAGTGAGTCAGGAGGTCATTTAATACGCAATCAGCCCCAGCATTTT

size: few
V: TRBV6-5
J: TRBJ2-2
D: -
CDR3: CASSYKGWLRSTGELFF
DNA: TGTGCCAGCAGTTACAAGGGCTGGTTGCGGTCCACCGGGGAGCTGTTTTTT

size: -
V: TRBV28
J: TRBJ2-5
D: -
CDR3: CASSESETQYF
DNA: TGTGCCAGCAGTGAGTCAGAGACCCAGTACTTC

size: -
V: TRBV20-1
J: TRBJ2-7
D: TRBD1
CDR3: CSAKGTGRPYEQYF
DNA: TGCAGTGCTAAAGGGACAGGGAGACCCTACGAGCAGTACTTC

size: once
V: TRBV7-9
J: TRBJ2-3
D: TRBD1
CDR3: CASSLETGGIADTQYF
DNA: TGTGCCAGCAGCTTAGAGACAGGGGGCATCGCAGATACGCAGTATTTT

size: once
V: TRBV28
J: TRBJ2-7
D: -
CDR3: CASSFRESPYEQYF
DNA: TGTGCCAGCAGTTTTCGGGAGTCCCCCTACGAGCAGTACTTC

size: -
V: TRBV12-3/TRBV12-4
J: TRBJ2-5
D: -
CDR3: CASSLYIQETQYF
DNA: TGTGCCAGCAGTCTATACATCCAAGAGACCCAGTACTTC

size: -
V: TRBV29-1
J: TRBJ2-7
D: -
CDR3: CSVGGGSQGREQYF
DNA: TGCAGCGTTGGTGGGGGGTCACAGGGCCGGGAGCAGTACTTC

size: few
V: TRBV12-5
J: TRBJ2-1
D: -
CDR3: CASGPQERSNEQFF
DNA: TGTGCTAGTGGTCCGCAGGAGAGAAGCAATGAGCAGTTCTTC

size: -
V: TRBV28
J: TRBJ2-2
D: TRBD1
CDR3: CASSAGGMNTGELFF
DNA: TGTGCCAGCAGTGCAGGGGGCATGAACACCGGGGAGCTGTTTTTT

size: -
V: TRBV11-2
J: TRBJ2-1
D: TRBD1
CDR3: CASSKTGGPLRVNEQFF
DNA: TGTGCCAGCAGCAAAACAGGGGGGCCTCTACGCGTAAATGAGCAGTTCTTC

size: many
V: TRBV29-1
J: TRBJ2-5
D: -
CDR3: CSVAPSRQETQYF
DNA: TGCAGCGTTGCCCCGTCAAGACAAGAGACCCAGTACTTC

size: few
V: TRBV4-3
J: TRBJ1-2
D: -
CDR3: CASSQDYRDGYTF
DNA: TGCGCCAGCAGCCAAGATTATCGGGATGGCTACACCTTC

size: -
V: TRBV28
J: TRBJ2-3
D: -
CDR3: CASRQPSGASTDTQYF
DNA: TGTGCCAGCAGACAACCATCAGGAGCAAGCACAGATACGCAGTATTTT

size: few
V: TRBV12-3/TRBV12-4
J: TRBJ2-7
D: TRBD1
CDR3: CASSFTGQGIYEQYF
DNA: TGTGCCAGCAGCTTCACGGGACAGGGCATCTACGAGCAGTACTTC

size: -
V: TRBV7-8
J: TRBJ2-5
D: TRBD2
CDR3: CASSLELAGARGQYF
DNA: TGTGCCAGCAGCTTAGAACTAGCGGGAGCGAGGGGCCAGTACTTC

size: few
V: TRBV7-9
J: TRBJ2-5
D: -
CDR3: CASSLQRGNPTQETQYF
DNA: TGTGCCAGCAGCTTACAACGCGGGAACCCGACACAAGAGACCCAGTACTTC

size: few
V: TRBV20-1
J: TRBJ2-3
D: -
CDR3: CSAQRGAVTDTQYF
DNA: TGCAGTGCCCAAAGGGGCGCGGTCACAGATACGCAGTATTTT

size: few
V: TRBV12-3/TRBV12-4
J: TRBJ2-3
D: -
CDR3: CASREITDTQYF
DNA: TGTGCCAGCAGGGAGATCACAGATACGCAGTATTTT